This T cell receptor beta chain was obtained from a study of blood T cell repertoires in COVID-19. About the research overall: In each case, the material was cDNA or gDNA derived from T cells, B-cell-depleted T cells, or PBMCs.

During active infection, Seattle patients enrolled and were then monitored through disease. Authors' processing steps: Estimation of nucleated cell counts relied on the amplification of reference gene primers. TCRdb's table, derived via immunoSEQ multiplex PCR, lists solely in-frame clones and lacks some. V and J calls and clone size come straight from that table; D and trimming were deduced from the DNA. The sample lists some 260,000 clones, approximately 89% occurring once. The CDR3 runs 15 residues. Deletions cut 5 bases from V and 5 bases from J, with 15 bases between. The germline gives CDR1 SEHNR, CDR2 FQNEAQ (reference sequence).

The chain has TRBV7-9 and TRBJ2-2; D is undetermined. Sequencing input: peripheral blood. The receptor comes from a woman aged 25 to 39 with COVID-19, enrolled during active disease. The CDR3 DNA reads as TGTGCCAGCAGCCGAGCGAGTCTACCGACCGGGGAGCTGTTTTTT. As protein: CASSRASLPTGELFF.